These 5 T cell receptor beta chains came from one sample sequenced in a study of CD8+CD57+ T cells in acquired aplastic anemia. Using genomic DNA as the template, TCR beta VDJ and CDR3 profiling was carried out. TCRdb re-analysed the reads in MiXCR, keeping a single row per CDR3 protein. Of about 40,000 distinct CDR3 sequences in the sample, 63% were seen once. Patients included in sequencing had previously demonstrated CD8+CD57+ cell expansion by flow cytometry. Material: sorted CD4+, CD8+, or CD8+CD57+ T cells (not recorded which) from PBMCs. Receptors originate from a human donor with aplastic anemia.

This clonotype has ten or more counts. The chain has TRBV13 and TRBJ2-7, with D possibly TRBD1 on 6 matching bases. Germline V lookup: CDR1 PRHDT, CDR2 FYEKMQ (reference sequence). This CDR3 comprises 12 residues. Deletions cut 5 bases from V and 7 bases from J, with 12 bases between. As DNA, the CDR3 is TGTGCCAGCAGCCTAAGCAGGGGAGAGCAGTACTTC. This codes for CASSLSRGEQYF.

The chain uses TRBV2 and TRBJ2-2, with D unresolved. The CDR3 has 14 residues. The germline V and J ends were trimmed by 1 base and 2 bases, with 5 bases remaining between them. Germline V gene data show CDR1 as SNHLY and CDR2 as FYNNEI. The CDR3 sequence: CASSEVRNTGELFF. CDR3 sequence (DNA): TGTGCCAGCAGTGAAGTTCGCAACACCGGGGAGCTGTTTTTT.

This sequence joins TRBV15 and TRBJ1-3; D gene ambiguous. V gave up 5 bases and J gave up 2 bases, with 16 bases separating them. Germline values: CDR1 LNHNV, CDR2 YYDKDF (reference sequence). There are 16 residues in the CDR3. Here the CDR3 DNA reads TGTGCCACCAGCCGAGGACCGGGCGATACTGGAAACACCATATATTTT. Translating gives CATSRGPGDTGNTIYF.

Remarks on this clonotype: A read error may account for a junction end that differs from germline. The chain employs TRBV6-5 and TRBJ1-6, with a tentative D call TRBD1 (5 bases). The V gene's germline CDR1 is MNHEY and CDR2 SVGAGI. The CDR3 extends over 16 amino acids. CDR3 sequence: CASSYTRRGENSPLHF. CDR3 sequence (DNA): TGCGCCAGCAGTTACACCCGGAGGGGCGAGAATTCACCCCTCCACTTT.

This chain joins TRBV20-1 and TRBJ1-3; no clear D. Germline V gene data show CDR1 as DFQATT and CDR2 as SNEGSKA (reference sequence). The CDR3 consists of 14 residues. Trimming cost V 1 base and J 1 base, with 8 bases left between them. CDR3 residues: CSARGVQSGNTIYF. CDR3 bases: TGCAGTGCTAGAGGAGTTCAGTCTGGAAACACCATATATTTT.